This entry lists 15 T cell receptor beta chains sequenced from one sample in a study of T cell repertoires in urothelial bladder cancer. Measured with immunoSEQ multiplex PCR; TCRdb has only the in-frame clones, and not every one. The table shows fewer than 10,000 clones, with 58% occurring only once. The specimen sequenced was tumor-infiltrating cells from bladder cancer. These receptors were obtained from a human donor with urothelial carcinoma.

The chain recombines TRBV2 with TRBJ2-6; unclear D gene. The V end was cut by 7 bases, the J end by 1 base, with 5 bases between. The CDR3 extends over 13 amino acids. Per germline, CDR1 SNHLY and CDR2 FYNNEI. The CDR3 nucleotides are TGTGCCAGCACCCCATCTGGGGCCAACGTCCTGACTTTC. Its protein is CASTPSGANVLTF.

This chain connects TRBV12-5 to TRBJ2-2; 7 positions match TRBD1. The junction had 12 bases not matched to a gene; V was cut back by 6 bases and J by 2 bases. CDR1 is LGHNT and CDR2 is FRNRAP in the germline V gene. The CDR3 covers 17 residues. CDR3 DNA sequence: TGTGCTAGTGGCCGAAACAGGGGACGTACAAACACCGGGGAGCTGTTTTTT. It codes for CASGRNRGRTNTGELFF.

V gene TRBV7-2 combines with J gene TRBJ1-2; D perhaps matches TRBD1 (5 bases). Germline lookup yields CDR1 SGHTA and CDR2 FQGNSA. Trimming shortened V by 2 bases and J by 4 bases, and 14 bases separated the two germline ends. The CDR3 is made up of 15 amino acids. The CDR3 region is CASSLFKGLIYGYTF. Written as DNA, the CDR3 is TGTGCCAGCAGCTTATTCAAGGGGTTGATCTATGGCTACACCTTC.

This chain uses TRBV5-5 with TRBJ1-3, with 7 bases fitting TRBD1. The CDR3 contains 14 residues. The V segment lost 3 bases and the J segment 2 bases; nucleotides outside the gene matches: 2. The germline gives CDR1 SGHKS, CDR2 YYEKEE (reference sequence). The CDR3 DNA follows: TGTGCCAGCAGCTCCGACAGGGCTGGAAACACCATATATTTT. Translating it yields CASSSDRAGNTIYF.

The chain links TRBV7-8 to TRBJ2-7; 8 nucleotides match TRBD1. CDR3 length: 14 amino acids. Per the germline V gene, CDR1 is SGHVS and CDR2 is FQNEAQ. Unmatched junction bases numbered 5, after V lost 5 bases and J lost 2 bases. CDR3: CASSPGQGAYEQYF. CDR3 coding DNA: TGTGCCAGCAGCCCCGGACAGGGTGCCTACGAGCAGTACTTC.

The chain combines TRBV7-8 with TRBJ2-2; 9 positions match TRBD2. Trimming took 6 bases from V and 7 from J; bases not matched to a gene: 9. Germline V gene lookup returns CDR1 SGHVS and CDR2 FQNEAQ. CDR3 size: 15 residues. The CDR3 coding sequence is TGTGCCAGCAGACCGGGACTAGCTTTCATCGGGGAGCTGTTTTTT. Translated, it gives CASRPGLAFIGELFF.

This chain connects TRBV2 to TRBJ2-1; 8 positions match TRBD2. CDR3 length equals 13 residues. Germline CDR1 reads SNHLY; CDR2 reads FYNNEI. Trimming at V came to 7 bases and at J to 7 bases, leaving 6 bases not matched to a gene. The CDR3 DNA is TGTGCCAGCACCTCACCGGGGGGGAATGAGCAGTTCTTC. It codes for CASTSPGGNEQFF. The full variable domain, in which reference TRBV2 and TRBJ2-1 provide the parts outside the CDR3, is EPEVTQTPSHQVTQMGQEVILRCVPISNHLYFYWYRQILGQKVEFLVSFYNNEISEKSEIFDDQFSVERPDGSNFTLKIRSTKLEDSAMYFCASTSPGGNEQFFGPGTRLTVL.

A few counts support this clone. The J gene is TRBJ1-2, the V gene TRBV19; TRBD1 might be the D (5 bases). This CDR3 contains 17 residues. Trimming took off 4 bases at V and 3 bases at J, with 21 bases between the two ends. Germline lookup yields CDR1 LNHDA and CDR2 SQIVND (reference sequence). The CDR3 here is CASSRSTWDGLYYGYTF. CDR3 coding DNA: TGTGCCAGTAGTAGGTCAACTTGGGACGGCCTTTACTATGGCTACACCTTC.

The sample holds one count of this clone. The gene calls are TRBV2 and TRBJ2-3; no firm D call. The CDR3 consists of 13 residues. Germline V gene lookup returns CDR1 SNHLY and CDR2 FYNNEI. The ends were cut back, 7 bases at V and 0 bases at J, with 8 bases in the middle. Here the CDR3 DNA reads TGTGCCAGCACTGGGGTCAGCACAGATACGCAGTATTTT. Protein product: CASTGVSTDTQYF.

The chain links TRBV18 to TRBJ2-3; 8 bases fit TRBD2. In germline, CDR1 is KGHSH, CDR2 LQKENI. The CDR3 length is 20 residues. The V segment lost 2 bases and the J segment 4 bases; nucleotides outside the gene matches: 20. CDR3 sequence reads: CASSPRSAGLHGGGSDTQYF. Here the CDR3 DNA reads TGTGCCAGCTCACCAAGAAGTGCCGGTCTACACGGGGGGGGCTCAGATACGCAGTATTTT.

Only a few counts were recorded for this clone. The chain has TRBV2 and TRBJ2-7; D might be TRBD1 (5 bases). CDR3 length equals 12 residues. V was shortened by 7 bases and J by 3 bases, with 10 bases between the two germline ends. Germline loops: CDR1 SNHLY, CDR2 FYNNEI. In DNA form, the CDR3 reads TGTGCCAGCACCCGAGACAGCTACGAGCAGTACTTC. This translates into CASTRDSYEQYF.

The chain is built from TRBV19 and TRBJ2-3; D is unclear. Germline V CDR1 and CDR2: LNHDA, SQIVND (reference sequence). V was trimmed by 6 bases and J by 8 bases, leaving 12 bases between them. The CDR3 consists of 12 residues. This chain's CDR3 is CASRADVATQYF. CDR3 DNA: TGTGCCAGTAGGGCTGACGTAGCTACGCAGTATTTT.

This sequence joins TRBV5-1 and TRBJ1-1; D unclear. Trimming stripped 0 bases from V and 7 bases from J, with 13 bases between. The CDR3 loop spans 14 amino acids. Per germline, CDR1 SGHRS and CDR2 YFSETQ. CDR3 in amino acids: CASSLVPSGSEAFF. CDR3 in DNA: TGCGCCAGCAGCTTGGTGCCGTCGGGTAGTGAAGCTTTCTTT.

This rearrangement joins TRBV19 to TRBJ2-2; D is unclear. CDR3 length: 16 residues. Per germline, CDR1 LNHDA and CDR2 SQIVND (reference sequence). The V end was cut by 3 bases, the J end by 1 base, with 12 bases between. The CDR3: CASSIRSYVNTGELFF. The CDR3 DNA reads as TGTGCCAGTAGTATTAGATCCTATGTGAACACCGGGGAGCTGTTTTTT.

This chain uses TRBV2 with TRBJ2-7; TRBD2 agrees at 11 bases. Losses at the gene ends were 6 bases for V and 0 bases for J; bases not matched to a gene: 13. The CDR3 sequence is 18 residues long. Germline CDR1 reads SNHLY; CDR2 reads FYNNEI. The CDR3 DNA reads as TGTGCCAGCAGCCAAGTCGGACTAGCGGGTCCTAGCTCCTACGAGCAGTACTTC. This translates into CASSQVGLAGPSSYEQYF.